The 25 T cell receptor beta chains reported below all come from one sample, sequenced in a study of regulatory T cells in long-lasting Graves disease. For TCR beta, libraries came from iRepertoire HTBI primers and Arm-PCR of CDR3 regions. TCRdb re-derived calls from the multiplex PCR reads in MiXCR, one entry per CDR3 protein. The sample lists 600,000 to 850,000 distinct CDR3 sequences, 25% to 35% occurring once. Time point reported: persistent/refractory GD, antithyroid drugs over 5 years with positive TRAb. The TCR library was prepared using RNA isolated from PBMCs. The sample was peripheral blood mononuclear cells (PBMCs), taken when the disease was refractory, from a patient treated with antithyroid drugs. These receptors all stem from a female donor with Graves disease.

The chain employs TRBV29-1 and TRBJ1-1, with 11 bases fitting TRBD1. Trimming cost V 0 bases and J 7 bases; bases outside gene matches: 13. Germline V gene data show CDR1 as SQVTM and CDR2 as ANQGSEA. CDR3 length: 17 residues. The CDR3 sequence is CSVEDVSPRTGGFEAFF. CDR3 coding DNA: TGCAGCGTTGAAGATGTCTCCCCTCGGACAGGGGGCTTTGAAGCTTTCTTT.

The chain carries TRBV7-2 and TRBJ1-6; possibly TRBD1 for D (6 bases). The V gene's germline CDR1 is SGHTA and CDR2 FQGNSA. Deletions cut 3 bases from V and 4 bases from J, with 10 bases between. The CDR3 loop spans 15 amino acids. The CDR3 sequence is CASSFDRLYNSPLHF. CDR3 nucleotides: TGTGCCAGCAGCTTCGACAGGCTATATAATTCACCCCTCCACTTT.

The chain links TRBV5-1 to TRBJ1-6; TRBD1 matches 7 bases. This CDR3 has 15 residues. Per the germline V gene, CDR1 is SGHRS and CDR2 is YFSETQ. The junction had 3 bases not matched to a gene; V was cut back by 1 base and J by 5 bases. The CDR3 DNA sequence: TGCGCCAGCAGCTTGATGCAGGGGGATAATTCACCCCTCCACTTT. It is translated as CASSLMQGDNSPLHF. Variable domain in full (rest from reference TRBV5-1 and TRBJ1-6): KAGVTQTPRYLIKTRGQQVTLSCSPISGHRSVSWYQQTPGQGLQFLFEYFSETQRNKGNFPGRFSGRQFSNSRSEMNVSTLELGDSALYLCASSLMQGDNSPLHFGNGTRLTVT.

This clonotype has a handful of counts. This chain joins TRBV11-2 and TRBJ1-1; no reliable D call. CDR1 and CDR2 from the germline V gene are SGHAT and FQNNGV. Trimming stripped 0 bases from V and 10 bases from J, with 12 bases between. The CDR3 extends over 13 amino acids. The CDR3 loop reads CASSLEVVTVAFF. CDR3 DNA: TGTGCCAGCAGCTTAGAAGTGGTCACGGTAGCTTTCTTT.

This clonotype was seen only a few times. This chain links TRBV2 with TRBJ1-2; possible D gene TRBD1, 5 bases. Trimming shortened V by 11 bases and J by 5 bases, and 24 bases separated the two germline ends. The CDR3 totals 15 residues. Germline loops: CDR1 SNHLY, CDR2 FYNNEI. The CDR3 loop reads CASEFDRGKWYGYTF. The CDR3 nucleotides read TGTGCCTCCGAGTTCGACCGGGGGAAATGGTATGGCTACACCTTC.

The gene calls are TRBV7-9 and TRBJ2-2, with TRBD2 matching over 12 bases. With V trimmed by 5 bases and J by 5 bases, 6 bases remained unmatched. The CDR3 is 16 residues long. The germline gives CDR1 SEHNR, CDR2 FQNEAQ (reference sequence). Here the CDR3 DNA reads TGTGCCAGCAGCACCCCACTAGCGGGAGGAACCGGGGAGCTGTTTTTT. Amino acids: CASSTPLAGGTGELFF.

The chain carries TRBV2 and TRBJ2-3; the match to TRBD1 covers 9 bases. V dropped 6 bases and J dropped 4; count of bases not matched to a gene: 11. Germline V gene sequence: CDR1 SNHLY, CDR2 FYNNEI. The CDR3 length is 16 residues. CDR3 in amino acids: CASSGQTGGRSDTQYF. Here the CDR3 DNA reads TGTGCCAGCAGCGGACAAACAGGGGGCAGATCAGATACGCAGTATTTT.

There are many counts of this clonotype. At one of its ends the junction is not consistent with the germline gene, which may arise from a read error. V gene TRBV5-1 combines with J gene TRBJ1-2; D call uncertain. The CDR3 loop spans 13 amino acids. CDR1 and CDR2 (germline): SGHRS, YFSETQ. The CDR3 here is CASSFTGNYGYTF. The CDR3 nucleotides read TGTGCCAGCAGTTTTACCGGGAACTATGGCTACACCTTC.

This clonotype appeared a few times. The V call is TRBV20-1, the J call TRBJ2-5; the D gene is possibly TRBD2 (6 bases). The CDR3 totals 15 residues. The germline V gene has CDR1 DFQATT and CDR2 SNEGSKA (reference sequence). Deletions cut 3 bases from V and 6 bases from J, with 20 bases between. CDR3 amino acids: CSASYWAGRTKTQYF. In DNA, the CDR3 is TGCAGTGCTAGTTACTGGGCGGGGAGAACGAAGACCCAGTACTTC.

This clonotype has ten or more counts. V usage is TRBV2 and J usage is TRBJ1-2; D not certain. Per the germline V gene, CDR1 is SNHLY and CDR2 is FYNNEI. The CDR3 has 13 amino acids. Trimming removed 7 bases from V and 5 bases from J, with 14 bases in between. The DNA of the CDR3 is TGTGCCAGCACCCTTGGTCTCGGGTATGGCTACACCTTC. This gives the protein CASTLGLGYGYTF. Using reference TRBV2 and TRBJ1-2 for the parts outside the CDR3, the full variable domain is EPEVTQTPSHQVTQMGQEVILRCVPISNHLYFYWYRQILGQKVEFLVSFYNNEISEKSEIFDDQFSVERPDGSNFTLKIRSTKLEDSAMYFCASTLGLGYGYTFGSGTRLTVV.

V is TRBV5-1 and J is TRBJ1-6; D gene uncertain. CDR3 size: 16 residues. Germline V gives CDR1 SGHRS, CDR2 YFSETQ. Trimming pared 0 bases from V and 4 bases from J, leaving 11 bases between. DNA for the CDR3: TGCGCCAGCAGCTTGGACGAATCCGGATATAATTCACCCCTCCACTTT. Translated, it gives CASSLDESGYNSPLHF.

This CDR3 is CSVERGEAYEQYF. As DNA, the CDR3 is TGCAGCGTTGAAAGAGGGGAGGCCTACGAGCAGTACTTC. The V call is TRBV29-1, the J call TRBJ2-7, with a weak D call TRBD2 (6 bases). Trimming removed 2 bases from V and 2 bases from J, with 10 bases in between. The CDR3 is made up of 13 amino acids. In germline, CDR1 is SQVTM, CDR2 ANQGSEA.

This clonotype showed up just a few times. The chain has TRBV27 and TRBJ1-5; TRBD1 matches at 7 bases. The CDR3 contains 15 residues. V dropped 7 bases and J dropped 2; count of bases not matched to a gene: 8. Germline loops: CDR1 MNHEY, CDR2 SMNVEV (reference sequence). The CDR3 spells CASNPTGRGNQPQHF. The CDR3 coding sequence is TGTGCCAGCAATCCGACAGGGCGAGGCAATCAGCCCCAGCATTTT.

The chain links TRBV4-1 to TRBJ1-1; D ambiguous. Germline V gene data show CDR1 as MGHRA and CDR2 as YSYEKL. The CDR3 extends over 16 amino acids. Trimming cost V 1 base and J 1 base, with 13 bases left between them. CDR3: CASSQAPRRGNTEAFF. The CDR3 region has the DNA TGCGCCAGCAGCCAAGCCCCTCGTCGGGGGAACACTGAAGCTTTCTTT.

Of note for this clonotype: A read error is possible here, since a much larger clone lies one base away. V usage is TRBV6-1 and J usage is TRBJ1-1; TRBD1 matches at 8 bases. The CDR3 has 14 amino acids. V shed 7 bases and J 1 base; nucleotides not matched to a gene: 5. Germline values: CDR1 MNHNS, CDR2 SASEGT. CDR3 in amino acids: CASTFGQGNTEAFF. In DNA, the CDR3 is TGTGCCAGCACCTTCGGACAGGGGAACACTGAAGCTTTCTTT.

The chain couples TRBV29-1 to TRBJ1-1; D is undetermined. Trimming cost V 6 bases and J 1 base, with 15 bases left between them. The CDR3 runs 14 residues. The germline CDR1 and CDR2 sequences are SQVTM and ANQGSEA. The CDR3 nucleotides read TGCAGCGTACCCGACCCCCCGGGGAACACTGAAGCTTTCTTT. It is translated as CSVPDPPGNTEAFF.

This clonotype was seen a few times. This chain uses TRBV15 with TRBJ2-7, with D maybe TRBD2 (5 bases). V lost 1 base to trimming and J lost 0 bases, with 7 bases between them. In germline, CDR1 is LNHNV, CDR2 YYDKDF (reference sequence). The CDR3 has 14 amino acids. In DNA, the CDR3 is TGTGCCACCAGCAGAGTCAGCGGCTCCTACGAGCAGTACTTC. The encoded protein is CATSRVSGSYEQYF.

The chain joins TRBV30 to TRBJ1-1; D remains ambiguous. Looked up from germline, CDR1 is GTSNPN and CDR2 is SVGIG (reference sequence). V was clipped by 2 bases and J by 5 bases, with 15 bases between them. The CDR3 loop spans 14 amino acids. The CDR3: CAWSLVVGGTEAFF. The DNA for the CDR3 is TGTGCCTGGAGTCTAGTCGTAGGTGGGACTGAAGCTTTCTTT. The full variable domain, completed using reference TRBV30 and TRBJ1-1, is SQTIHQWPATLVQPVGSPLSLECTVEGTSNPNLYWYRQAAGRGLQLLFYSVGIGQISSEVPQNLSASRPQDRQFILSSKKLLLSDSGFYLCAWSLVVGGTEAFFGQGTRLTVV.

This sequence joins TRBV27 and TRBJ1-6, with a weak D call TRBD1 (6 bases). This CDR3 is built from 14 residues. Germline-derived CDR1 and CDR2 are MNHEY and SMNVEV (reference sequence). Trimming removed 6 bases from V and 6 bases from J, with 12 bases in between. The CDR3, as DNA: TGTGCCAGCAGGGGAGACAGGAGTAATTCACCCCTCCACTTT. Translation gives CASRGDRSNSPLHF.

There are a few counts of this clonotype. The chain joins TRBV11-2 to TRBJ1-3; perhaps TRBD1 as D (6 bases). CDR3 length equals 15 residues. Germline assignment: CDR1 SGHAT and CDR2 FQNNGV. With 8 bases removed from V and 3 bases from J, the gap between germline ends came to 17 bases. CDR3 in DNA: TGTGCCAGCTCCCAGGACAGCCTCATTGGAAACACCATATATTTT. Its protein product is CASSQDSLIGNTIYF.

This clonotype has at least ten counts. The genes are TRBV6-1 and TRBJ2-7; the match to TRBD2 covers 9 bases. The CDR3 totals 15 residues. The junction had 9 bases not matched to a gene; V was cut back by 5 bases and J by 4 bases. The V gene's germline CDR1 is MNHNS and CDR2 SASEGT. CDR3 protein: CASSQSPGLAYEQYF. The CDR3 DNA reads TGTGCCAGCAGTCAATCCCCTGGACTAGCGTACGAGCAGTACTTC.

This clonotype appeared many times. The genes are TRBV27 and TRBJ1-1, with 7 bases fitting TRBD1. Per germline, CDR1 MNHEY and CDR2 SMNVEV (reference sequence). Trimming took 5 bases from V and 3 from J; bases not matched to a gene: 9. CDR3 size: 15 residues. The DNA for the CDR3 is TGTGCCAGCAGTCTTCGACAGGGTATGCACACTGAAGCTTTCTTT. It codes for CASSLRQGMHTEAFF.

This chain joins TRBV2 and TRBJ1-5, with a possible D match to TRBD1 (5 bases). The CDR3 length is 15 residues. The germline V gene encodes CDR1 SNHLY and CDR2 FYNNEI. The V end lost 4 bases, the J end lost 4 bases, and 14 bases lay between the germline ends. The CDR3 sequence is CASSAQVGANQPQHF. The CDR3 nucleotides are TGTGCCAGCAGTGCTCAGGTAGGGGCAAATCAGCCCCAGCATTTT.

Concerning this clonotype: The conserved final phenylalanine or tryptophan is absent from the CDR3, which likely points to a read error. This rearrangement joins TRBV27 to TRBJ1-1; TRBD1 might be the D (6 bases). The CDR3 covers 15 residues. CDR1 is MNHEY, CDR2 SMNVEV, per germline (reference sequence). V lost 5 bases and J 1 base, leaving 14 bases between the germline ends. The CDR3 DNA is TGTGCCAGCAGTCCAACAGGGTTTTCGAACACTGAAGCTTTCTCT. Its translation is CASSPTGFSNTEAFS.

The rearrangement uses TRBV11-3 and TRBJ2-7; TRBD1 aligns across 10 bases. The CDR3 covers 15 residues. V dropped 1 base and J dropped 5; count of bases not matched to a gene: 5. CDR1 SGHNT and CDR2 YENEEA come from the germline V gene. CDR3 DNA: TGTGCCAGCAGCTTAGGGGACAGGGGTGATGACGAGCAGTACTTC. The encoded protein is CASSLGDRGDDEQYF.